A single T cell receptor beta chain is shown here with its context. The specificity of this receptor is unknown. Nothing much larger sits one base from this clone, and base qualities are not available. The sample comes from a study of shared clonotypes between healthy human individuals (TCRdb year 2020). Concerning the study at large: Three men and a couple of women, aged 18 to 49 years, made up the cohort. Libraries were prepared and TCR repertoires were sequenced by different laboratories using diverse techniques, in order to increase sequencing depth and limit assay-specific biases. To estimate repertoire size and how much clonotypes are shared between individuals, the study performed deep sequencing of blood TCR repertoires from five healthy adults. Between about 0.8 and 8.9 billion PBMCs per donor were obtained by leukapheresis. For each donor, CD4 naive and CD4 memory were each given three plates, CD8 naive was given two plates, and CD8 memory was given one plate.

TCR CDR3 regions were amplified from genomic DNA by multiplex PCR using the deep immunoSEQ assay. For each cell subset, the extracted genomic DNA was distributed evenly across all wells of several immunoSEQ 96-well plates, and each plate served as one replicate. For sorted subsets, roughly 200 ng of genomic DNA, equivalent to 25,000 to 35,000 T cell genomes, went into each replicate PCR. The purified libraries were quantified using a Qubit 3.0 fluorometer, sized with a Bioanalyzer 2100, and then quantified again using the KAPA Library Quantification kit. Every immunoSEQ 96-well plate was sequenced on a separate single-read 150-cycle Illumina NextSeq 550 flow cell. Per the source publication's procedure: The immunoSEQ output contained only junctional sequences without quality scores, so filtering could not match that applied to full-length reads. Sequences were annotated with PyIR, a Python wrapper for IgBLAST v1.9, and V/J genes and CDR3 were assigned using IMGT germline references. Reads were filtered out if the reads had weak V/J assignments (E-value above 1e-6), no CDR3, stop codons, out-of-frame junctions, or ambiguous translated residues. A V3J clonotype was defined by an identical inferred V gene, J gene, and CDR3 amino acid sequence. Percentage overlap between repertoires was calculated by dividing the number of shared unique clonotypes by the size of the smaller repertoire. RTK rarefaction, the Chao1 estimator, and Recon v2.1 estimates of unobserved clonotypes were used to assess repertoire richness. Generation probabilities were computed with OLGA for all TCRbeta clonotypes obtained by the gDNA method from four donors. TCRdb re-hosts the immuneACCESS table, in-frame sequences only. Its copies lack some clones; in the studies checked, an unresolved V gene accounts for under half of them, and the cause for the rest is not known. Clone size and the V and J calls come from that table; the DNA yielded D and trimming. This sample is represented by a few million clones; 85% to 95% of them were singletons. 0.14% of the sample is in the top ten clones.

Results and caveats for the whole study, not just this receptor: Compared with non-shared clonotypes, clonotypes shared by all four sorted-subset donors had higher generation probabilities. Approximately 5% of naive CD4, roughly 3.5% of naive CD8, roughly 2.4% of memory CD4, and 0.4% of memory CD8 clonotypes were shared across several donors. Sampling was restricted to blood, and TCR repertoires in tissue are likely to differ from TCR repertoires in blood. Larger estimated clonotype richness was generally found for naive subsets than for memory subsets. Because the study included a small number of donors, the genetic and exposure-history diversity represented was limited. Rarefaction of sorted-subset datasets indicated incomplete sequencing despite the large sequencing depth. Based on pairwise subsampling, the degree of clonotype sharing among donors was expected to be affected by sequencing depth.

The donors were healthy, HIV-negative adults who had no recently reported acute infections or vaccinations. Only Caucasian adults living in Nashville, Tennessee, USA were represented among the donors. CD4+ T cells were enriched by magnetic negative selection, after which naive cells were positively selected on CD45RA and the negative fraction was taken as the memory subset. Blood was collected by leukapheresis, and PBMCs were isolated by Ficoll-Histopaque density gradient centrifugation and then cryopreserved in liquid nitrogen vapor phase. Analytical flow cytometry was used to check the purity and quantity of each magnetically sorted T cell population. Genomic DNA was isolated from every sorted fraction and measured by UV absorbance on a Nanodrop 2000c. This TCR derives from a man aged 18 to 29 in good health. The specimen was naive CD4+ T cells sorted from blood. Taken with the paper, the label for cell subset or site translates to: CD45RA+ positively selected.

The sequenced DNA: TGCAGCGTCGGGGTAGCTGATGAGCAGTTCTTC. The translation is CSVGVADEQFF. The chain was built from TRBV29-1 and TRBJ2-1, and perhaps TRBD2 as D gene, on 5 matching bases. The junction carries 11 bases between V and J, which are trimmed by 6 bases and 8 bases respectively. Including cysteine and phenylalanine, the CDR3 has 11 amino acids. Left in the record is the CDR3 DNA by itself, 33 bases read in frame from the first base. Reading the germline V gene gives CDR1 SQVTM and CDR2 ANQGSEA.